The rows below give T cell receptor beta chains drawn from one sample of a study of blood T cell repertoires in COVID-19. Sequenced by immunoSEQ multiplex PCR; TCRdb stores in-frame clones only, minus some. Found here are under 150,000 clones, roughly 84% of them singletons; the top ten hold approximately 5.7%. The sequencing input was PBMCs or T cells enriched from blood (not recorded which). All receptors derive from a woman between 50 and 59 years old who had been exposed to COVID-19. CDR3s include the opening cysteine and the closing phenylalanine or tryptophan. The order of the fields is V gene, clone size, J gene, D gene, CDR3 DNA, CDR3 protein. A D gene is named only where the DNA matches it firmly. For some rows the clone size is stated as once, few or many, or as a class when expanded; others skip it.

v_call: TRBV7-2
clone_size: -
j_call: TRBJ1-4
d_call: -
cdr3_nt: TGTGCCAGCAGCTGGAGGGTAATGGGTGAAAAACTGTTTTTT
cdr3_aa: CASSWRVMGEKLFF

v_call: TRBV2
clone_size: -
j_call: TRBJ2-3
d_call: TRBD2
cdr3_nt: TGTGCCAGCAGTGATAGCGGGGGGGGAGATACGCAGTATTTT
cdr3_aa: CASSDSGGGDTQYF

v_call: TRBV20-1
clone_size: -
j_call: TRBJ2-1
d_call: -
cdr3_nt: TGCAGTGCGGGCCCCCCAGGAGAGCAGTTCTTC
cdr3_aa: CSAGPPGEQFF

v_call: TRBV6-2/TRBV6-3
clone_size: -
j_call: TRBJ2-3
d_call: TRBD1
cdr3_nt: TGTGCCAGCAGTTATTCGGGACAGGGGGTTGCAGATACGCAGTATTTT
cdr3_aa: CASSYSGQGVADTQYF

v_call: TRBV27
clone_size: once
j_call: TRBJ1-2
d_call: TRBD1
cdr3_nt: TGTGCCAGCAGTCCCTCCGGACAGGCACCCGGCTACACCTTC
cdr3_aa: CASSPSGQAPGYTF

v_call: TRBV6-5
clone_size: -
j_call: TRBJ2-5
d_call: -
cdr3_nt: TGTGCCAGCAGACACAAAGAGACCCAGTACTTC
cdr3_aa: CASRHKETQYF

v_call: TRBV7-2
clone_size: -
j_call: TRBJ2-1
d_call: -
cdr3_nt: TGTGCCAGCAGCAGAGACAGTGGATCCTCCTACAATGAGCAGTTCTTC
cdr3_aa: CASSRDSGSSYNEQFF

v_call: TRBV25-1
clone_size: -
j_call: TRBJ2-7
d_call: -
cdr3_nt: TGTGCCAGCAGTGAATATTCTCACGAGCAGTACTTC
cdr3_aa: CASSEYSHEQYF

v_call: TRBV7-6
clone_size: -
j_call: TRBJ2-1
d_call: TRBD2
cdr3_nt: TGTGCCAGCAGCCAATCCACAAGCGGGACTCTCTCCTACAATGAGCAGTTCTTC
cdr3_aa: CASSQSTSGTLSYNEQFF

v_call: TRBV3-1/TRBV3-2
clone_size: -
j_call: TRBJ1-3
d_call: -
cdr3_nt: TGTGCCAGCTCTAAACTGGGGCCCAGCGGGGGAAACACCATATATTTT
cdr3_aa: CASSKLGPSGGNTIYF

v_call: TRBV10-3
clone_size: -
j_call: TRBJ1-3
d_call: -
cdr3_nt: TGTGCCATCAGCGGTCCGAACTCTGGAAACACCATATATTTT
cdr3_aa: CAISGPNSGNTIYF

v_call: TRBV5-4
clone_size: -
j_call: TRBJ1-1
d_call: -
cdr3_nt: TGTGCCAGCAGATCCACAGGGAACACTGAAGCTTTCTTT
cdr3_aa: CASRSTGNTEAFF

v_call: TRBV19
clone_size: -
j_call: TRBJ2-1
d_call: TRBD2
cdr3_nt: TGTGCCAGTAGTATATTCGCTAGCGGGTACAATGAGCAGTTCTTC
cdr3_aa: CASSIFASGYNEQFF

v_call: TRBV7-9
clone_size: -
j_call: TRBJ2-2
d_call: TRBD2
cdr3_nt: TGTGCCAGCAGCTTCAGGACTAGCCGCACCGGGGAGCTGTTTTTT
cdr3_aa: CASSFRTSRTGELFF

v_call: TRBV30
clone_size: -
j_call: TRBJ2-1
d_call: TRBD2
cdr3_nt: TGTGCCTGGAGTCCCGGAACTAGCGATTACAATGAGCAGTTCTTC
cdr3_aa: CAWSPGTSDYNEQFF

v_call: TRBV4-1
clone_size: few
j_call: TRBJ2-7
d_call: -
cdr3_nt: TGCGCCAGCAGCCTACAAGAGAATCGGGGAGGCTACGAGCAGTACTTC
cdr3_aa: CASSLQENRGGYEQYF

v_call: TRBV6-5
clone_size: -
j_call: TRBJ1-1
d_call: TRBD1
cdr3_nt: TGTGCCAGCAGTTATGGGCAGGGACAGGCGAACACTGAAGCTTTCTTT
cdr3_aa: CASSYGQGQANTEAFF

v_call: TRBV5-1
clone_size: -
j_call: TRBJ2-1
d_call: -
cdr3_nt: TGCGCCAGCAGCTTGGCGATGCCCGAAGCCTCGGGGCAGTTCTTC
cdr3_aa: CASSLAMPEASGQFF

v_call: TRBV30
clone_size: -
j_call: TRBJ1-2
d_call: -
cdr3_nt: TGTGCCTGGAGTGTCGGCCCGCGGGGCTACACCTTC
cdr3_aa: CAWSVGPRGYTF

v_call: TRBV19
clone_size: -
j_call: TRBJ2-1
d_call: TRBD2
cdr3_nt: TGTGCCAGTAGGGGACTAGGGAATGAGCAGTTCTTC
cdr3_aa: CASRGLGNEQFF

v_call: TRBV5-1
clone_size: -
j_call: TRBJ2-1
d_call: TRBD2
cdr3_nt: TGCGCCAGCAGCTCCGGGACTAGCGGAAGGGGGGGTTACAATGAGCAGTTCTTC
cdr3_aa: CASSSGTSGRGGYNEQFF

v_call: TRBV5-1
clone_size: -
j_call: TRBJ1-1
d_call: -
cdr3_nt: TGCGCCAGCAGCCCTGGTGGAGTCACCCTGAACACTGAGGCTTTCTTT
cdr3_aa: CASSPGGVTLNTEAFF

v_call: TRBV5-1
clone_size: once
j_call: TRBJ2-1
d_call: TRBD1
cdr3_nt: TGCGCCAGCAGCTTGGTCCTGGGGACAGGCTCTAATGAGCAGTTCTTC
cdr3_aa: CASSLVLGTGSNEQFF

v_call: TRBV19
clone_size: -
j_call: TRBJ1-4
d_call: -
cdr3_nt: TGTGCCAGTAGTATGGAGGGGAGTAGGGCTAATGAAAAACTGTTTTTT
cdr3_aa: CASSMEGSRANEKLFF

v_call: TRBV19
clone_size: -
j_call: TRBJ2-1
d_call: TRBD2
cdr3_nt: TGTGCCAGTAGTTTGCTAGCGGGAGGGGTACATGAGCAGTTCTTC
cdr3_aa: CASSLLAGGVHEQFF

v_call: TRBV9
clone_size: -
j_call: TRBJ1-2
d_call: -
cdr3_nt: TGTGCCAGCAGCGAGCCTTTTCACCCTTATGGCTACACCTTC
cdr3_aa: CASSEPFHPYGYTF

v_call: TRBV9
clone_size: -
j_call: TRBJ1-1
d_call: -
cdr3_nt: TGTGCCAGCAGCGTAGGGGTAACAGTGAACACTGAAGCTTTCTTT
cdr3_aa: CASSVGVTVNTEAFF

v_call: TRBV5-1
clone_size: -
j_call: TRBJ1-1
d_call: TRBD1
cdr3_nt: TGCGCCAGCAGCCGGACAGGAGACACTGAAGCTTTCTTT
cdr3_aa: CASSRTGDTEAFF

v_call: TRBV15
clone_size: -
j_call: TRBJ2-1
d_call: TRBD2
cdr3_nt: TGTGCCACCAGCACCCCGCTAGCGGGACAGTGGGATGAGCAGTTCTTC
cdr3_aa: CATSTPLAGQWDEQFF

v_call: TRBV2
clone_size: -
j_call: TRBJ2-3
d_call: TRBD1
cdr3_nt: TGTGCCAGTTTGACAGGGTATACAGATACGCAGTATTTT
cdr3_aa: CASLTGYTDTQYF

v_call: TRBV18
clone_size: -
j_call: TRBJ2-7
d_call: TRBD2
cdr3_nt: TGTGCCAGCTCACAAAGCGGGACCTCCCCCAACTACGAGCAGTACTTC
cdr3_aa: CASSQSGTSPNYEQYF

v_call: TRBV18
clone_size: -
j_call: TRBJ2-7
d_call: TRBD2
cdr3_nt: TGTGCCAGCTCGCTCGCTAGACTAGCGGGCTACGAGCAGTACTTC
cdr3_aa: CASSLARLAGYEQYF

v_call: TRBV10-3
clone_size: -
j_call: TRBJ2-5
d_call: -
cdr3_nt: TGTGCCACGAACGGTGGGGGGGAGACCCAGTACTTC
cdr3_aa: CATNGGGETQYF

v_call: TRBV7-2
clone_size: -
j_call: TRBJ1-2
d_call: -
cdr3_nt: TGTGCCAGCAGCTTAACCACTAGGGGGGGGAACTATGGCTACACCTTC
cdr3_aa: CASSLTTRGGNYGYTF

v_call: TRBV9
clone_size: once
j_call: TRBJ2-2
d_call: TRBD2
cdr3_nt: TGTGCCAGCAGCGTAGGGACTAGCAGGGCCGGGGAGCTGTTTTTT
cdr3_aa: CASSVGTSRAGELFF

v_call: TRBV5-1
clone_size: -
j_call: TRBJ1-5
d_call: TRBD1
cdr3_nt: TGCGCCAGCAGCTCTGGACAGGGGAGCCAGCCCCAGCATTTT
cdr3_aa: CASSSGQGSQPQHF